This T cell receptor beta chain was identified in a study of OX40 agonist ivuxolimab in advanced cancers. The data were produced by immunoSEQ multiplex PCR, yet TCRdb's version contains in-frame clones alone and is incomplete. Here the sample spans 55,000 to 75,000 clones, 85% being singletons. Germline-derived CDR1 and CDR2 are SEHNR and FQNEAQ (reference sequence). This CDR3 spans 14 amino acids. V shed 5 bases and J shed 2 bases, with 11 bases lying between them. This clonotype was obtained from an adult with an advanced solid tumor such as melanoma, head and neck, liver or kidney cancer. The chain joins TRBV7-9 to TRBJ2-3; D remains ambiguous. Sequencing was performed on CD4+ or CD8+ T cells sorted from blood, taken in a trial of the OX40 agonist ivuxolimab. The DNA of the CDR3 is TGTGCCAGCAGCGGACGGTTCTCCACAGATACGCAGTATTTT. Translated, it gives CASSGRFSTDTQYF.